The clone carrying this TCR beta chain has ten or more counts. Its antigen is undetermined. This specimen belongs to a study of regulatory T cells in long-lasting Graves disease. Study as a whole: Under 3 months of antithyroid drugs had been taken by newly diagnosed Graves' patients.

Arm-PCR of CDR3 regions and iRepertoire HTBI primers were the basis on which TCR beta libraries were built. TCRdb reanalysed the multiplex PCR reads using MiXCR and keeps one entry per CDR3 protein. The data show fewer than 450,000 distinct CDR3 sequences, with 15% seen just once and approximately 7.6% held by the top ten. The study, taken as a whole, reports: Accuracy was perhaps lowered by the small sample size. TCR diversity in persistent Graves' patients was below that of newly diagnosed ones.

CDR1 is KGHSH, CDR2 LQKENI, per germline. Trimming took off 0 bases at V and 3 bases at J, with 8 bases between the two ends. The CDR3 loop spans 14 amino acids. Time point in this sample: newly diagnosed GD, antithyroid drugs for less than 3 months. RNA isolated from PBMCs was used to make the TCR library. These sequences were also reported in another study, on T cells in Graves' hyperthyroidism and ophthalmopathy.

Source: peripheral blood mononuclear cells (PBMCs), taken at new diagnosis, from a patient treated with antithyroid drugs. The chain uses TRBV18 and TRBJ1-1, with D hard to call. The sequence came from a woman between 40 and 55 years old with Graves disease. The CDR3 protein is CASSPPVRDTEAFF. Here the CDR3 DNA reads TGTGCCAGCTCACCACCGGTCCGGGACACTGAAGCTTTCTTT.